The T cell receptor (beta chain) under discussion was sequenced for a study of blood T cell repertoires in COVID-19. For the study at large: The study drew acute and convalescent COVID-19 samples from the United States, Italy and Spain. PBMCs, B-cell-depleted T cells, or T cells provided the cDNA or gDNA that made up the material.

This clone occurred a few times. Germline V gives CDR1 SGHRS, CDR2 YFSETQ. Trimming left V 4 bases short and J 4 bases short, with 16 bases between. There are 15 residues in the CDR3. In the original analysis: Using reference gene primer amplification, nucleated cell counts were estimated. Clones were read by immunoSEQ multiplex PCR, and TCRdb kept only the in-frame ones, dropping some. Clonal size and the V and J genes are those of that table, whereas D and trimming came from the DNA. The sample lists 70,000 to 100,000 clones; about two thirds were seen once. Sequencing was performed on peripheral blood. The origin of this receptor is a woman aged 60-75 years in a cohort sampled during active or convalescent COVID-19. The chain carries TRBV5-1 and TRBJ2-3; TRBD2 might be the D (6 bases). The CDR3 DNA follows: TGCGCCAGCAGCGAGACGGGAGATGGGGCAGATACGCAGTATTTT. Translation gives CASSETGDGADTQYF.